Given below is one TCR beta chain in context. The sample originates from a study of shared clonotypes between healthy human individuals. The germline CDR1 and CDR2 sequences are SGHNT and YYREEE (reference sequence). The CDR3 runs 17 residues. V lost 4 bases, J lost 4 bases, and 12 bases stayed unmatched. The test was conducted at deep level. Assay used: immunoSEQ multiplex PCR; TCRdb lists only in-frame clones, some missing. There are a few million clones in the sample; roughly 93% occur only once, and about 0.39% lies in the top ten. Sequenced material: naive CD4+ T cells from PBMCs. As to subset: CD45RA+ positively selected. The sequence was obtained from a man aged 18-30 years in good health. Some clones in this sample may be carry-over from other donors' samples. The V and J genes are TRBV5-4 and TRBJ2-2; 8 nucleotides line up with TRBD2. The CDR3 DNA sequence: TGTGCCAGCAGCCAAAAACTTAGCGGGATTGGCACCGGGGAGCTGTTTTTT. Translated: CASSQKLSGIGTGELFF.